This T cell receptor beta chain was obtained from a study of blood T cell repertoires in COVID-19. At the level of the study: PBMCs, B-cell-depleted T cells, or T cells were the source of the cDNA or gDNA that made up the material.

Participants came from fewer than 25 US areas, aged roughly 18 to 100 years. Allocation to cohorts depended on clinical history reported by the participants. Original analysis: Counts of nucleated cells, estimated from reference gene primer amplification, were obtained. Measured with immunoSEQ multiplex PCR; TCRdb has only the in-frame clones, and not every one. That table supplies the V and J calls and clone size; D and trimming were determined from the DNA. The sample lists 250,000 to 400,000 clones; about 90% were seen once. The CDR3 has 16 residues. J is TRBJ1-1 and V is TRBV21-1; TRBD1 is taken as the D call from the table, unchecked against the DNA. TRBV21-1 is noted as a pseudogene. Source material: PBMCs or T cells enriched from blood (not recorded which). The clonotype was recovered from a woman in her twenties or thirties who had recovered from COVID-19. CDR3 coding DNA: TGTGCCAGCAGCATGGGAAACCAGGGTGAGAACACTGAAGCTTTCTTT. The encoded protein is CASSMGNQGENTEAFF.